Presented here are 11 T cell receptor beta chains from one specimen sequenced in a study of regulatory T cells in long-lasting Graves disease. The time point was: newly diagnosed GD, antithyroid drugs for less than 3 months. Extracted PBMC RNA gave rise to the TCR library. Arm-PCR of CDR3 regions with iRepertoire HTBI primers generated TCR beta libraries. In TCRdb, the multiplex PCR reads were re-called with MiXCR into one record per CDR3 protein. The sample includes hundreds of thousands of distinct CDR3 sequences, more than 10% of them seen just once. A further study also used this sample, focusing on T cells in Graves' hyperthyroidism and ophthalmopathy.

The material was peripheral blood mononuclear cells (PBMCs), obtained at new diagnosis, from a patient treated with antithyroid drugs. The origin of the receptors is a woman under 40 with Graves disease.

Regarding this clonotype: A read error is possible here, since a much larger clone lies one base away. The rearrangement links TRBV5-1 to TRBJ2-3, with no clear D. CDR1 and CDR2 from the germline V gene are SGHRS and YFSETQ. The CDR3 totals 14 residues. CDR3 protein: CANSLEAYTDTQYF. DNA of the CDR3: TGCGCCAACAGCTTGGAAGCCTACACAGATACGCAGTATTTT.

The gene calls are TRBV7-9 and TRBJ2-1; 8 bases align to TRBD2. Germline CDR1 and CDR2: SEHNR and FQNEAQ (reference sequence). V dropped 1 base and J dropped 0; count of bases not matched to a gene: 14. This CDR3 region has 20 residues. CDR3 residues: CASSLGWLGAGGLSYNEQFF. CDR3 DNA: TGTGCCAGCAGCTTAGGTTGGCTTGGGGCGGGAGGCCTCTCCTACAATGAGCAGTTCTTC.

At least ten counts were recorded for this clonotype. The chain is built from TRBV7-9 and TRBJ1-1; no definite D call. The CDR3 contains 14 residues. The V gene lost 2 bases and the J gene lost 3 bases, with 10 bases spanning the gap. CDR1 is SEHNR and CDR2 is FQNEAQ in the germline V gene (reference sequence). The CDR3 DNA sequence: TGTGCCAGCAGCTTAAGCAGAGGGTACACTGAAGCTTTCTTT. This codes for CASSLSRGYTEAFF.

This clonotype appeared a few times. CDR3 in DNA: TGTGCCATTGACAGTGTTCAGCCCCAGCATTTT. Residues: CAIDSVQPQHF. The chain recombines TRBV10-3 with TRBJ1-5, with a weak D call TRBD1 (5 bases). This CDR3 is built from 11 residues. The V gene's germline CDR1 is ENHRY and CDR2 SYGVKD. Trimming pared 9 bases from V and 6 bases from J, leaving 9 bases between.

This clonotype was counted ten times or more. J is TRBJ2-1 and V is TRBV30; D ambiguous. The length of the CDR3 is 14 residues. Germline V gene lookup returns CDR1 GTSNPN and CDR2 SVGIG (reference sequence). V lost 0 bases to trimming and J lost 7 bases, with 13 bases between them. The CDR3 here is CAWSVRMTRNEQFF. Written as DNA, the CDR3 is TGTGCCTGGAGTGTACGGATGACACGTAATGAGCAGTTCTTC.

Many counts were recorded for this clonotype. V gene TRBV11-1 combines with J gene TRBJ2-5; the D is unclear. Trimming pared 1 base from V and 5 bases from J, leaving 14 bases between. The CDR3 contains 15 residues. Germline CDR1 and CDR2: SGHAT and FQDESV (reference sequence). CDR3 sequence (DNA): TGTGCCAGCAGCTTAGTGGACGTGAAGTGGGAGACCCAGTACTTC. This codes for CASSLVDVKWETQYF.

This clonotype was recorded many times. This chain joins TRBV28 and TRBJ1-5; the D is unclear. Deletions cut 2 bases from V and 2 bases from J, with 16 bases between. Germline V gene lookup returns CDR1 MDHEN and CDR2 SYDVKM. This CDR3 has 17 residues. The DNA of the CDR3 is TGTGCCAGCAGTTTACACGGTGTCGGGGTTGGCAATCAGCCCCAGCATTTT. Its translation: CASSLHGVGVGNQPQHF.

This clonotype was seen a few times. The CDR3 sequence: CASRTLIRNTEAFF. The CDR3 DNA sequence: TGTGCCAGCAGAACCCTGATTAGAAACACTGAAGCTTTCTTT. This chain joins TRBV6-1 and TRBJ1-1; unclear D gene. V lost 6 bases and J lost 2, with 13 bases in between. Per germline, CDR1 MNHNS and CDR2 SASEGT. The CDR3 totals 14 residues.

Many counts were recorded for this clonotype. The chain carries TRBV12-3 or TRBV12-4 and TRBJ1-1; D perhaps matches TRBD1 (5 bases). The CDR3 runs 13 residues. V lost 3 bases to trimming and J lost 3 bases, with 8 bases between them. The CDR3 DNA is TGTGCCAGCAGTTTCTCAGGGTACACTGAAGCTTTCTTT. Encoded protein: CASSFSGYTEAFF.

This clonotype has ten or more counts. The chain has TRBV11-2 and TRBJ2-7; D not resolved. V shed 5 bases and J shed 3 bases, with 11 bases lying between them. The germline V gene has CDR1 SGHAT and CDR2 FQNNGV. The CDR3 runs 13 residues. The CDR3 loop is CASSRVLNYEQYF. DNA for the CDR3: TGTGCCAGCAGCCGGGTTCTTAACTACGAGCAGTACTTC. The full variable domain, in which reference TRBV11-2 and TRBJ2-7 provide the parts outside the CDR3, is EAGVAQSPRYKIIEKRQSVAFWCNPISGHATLYWYQQILGQGPKLLIQFQNNGVVDDSQLPKDRFSAERLKGVDSTLKIQPAKLEDSAVYLCASSRVLNYEQYFGPGTRLTVT.

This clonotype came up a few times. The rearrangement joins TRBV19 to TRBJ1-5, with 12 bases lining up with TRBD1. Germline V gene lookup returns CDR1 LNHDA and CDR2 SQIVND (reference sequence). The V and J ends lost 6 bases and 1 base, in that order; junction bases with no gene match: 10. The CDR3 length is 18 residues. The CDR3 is CASRGGTGGVKSNQPQHF. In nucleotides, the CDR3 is TGTGCCAGTAGAGGAGGGACAGGGGGCGTCAAAAGCAATCAGCCCCAGCATTTT.